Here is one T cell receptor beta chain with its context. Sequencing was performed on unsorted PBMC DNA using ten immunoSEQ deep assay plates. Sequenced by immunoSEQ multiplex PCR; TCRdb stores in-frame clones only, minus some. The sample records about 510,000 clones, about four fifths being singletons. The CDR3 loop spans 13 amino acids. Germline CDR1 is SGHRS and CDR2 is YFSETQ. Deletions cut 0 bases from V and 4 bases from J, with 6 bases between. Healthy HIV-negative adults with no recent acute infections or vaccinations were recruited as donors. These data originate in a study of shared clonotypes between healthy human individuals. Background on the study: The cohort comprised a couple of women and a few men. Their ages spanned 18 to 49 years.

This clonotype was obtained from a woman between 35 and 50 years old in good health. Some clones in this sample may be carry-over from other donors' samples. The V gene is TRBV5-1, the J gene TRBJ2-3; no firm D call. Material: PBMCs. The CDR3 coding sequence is TGCGCCAGCAGCTTGGAGAACTCAGATACGCAGTATTTT. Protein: CASSLENSDTQYF.